This TCR beta chain was sequenced for a study of shared clonotypes between healthy human individuals. Study conclusions and caveats: Rarefaction demonstrated incomplete sorted-subset sequencing despite large depth. Clonotypes not shared had lower generation probabilities than those common to all four donors.

Details on this clone: Antigen specificity is unknown.

V shed 4 bases and J shed 4 bases, with 19 bases lying between them. The CDR3 length is 16 residues. Germline assignment: CDR1 KGHSH and CDR2 LQKENI. TCRdb keeps only in-frame clones here, not all; method: immunoSEQ multiplex PCR. The data hold 1.6 million or so clones, with 95% to 97% observed a single time. Source material: naive CD4+ T cells sorted from blood. Subset in this sample: CD45RA+ positively selected. The chain carries TRBV18 and TRBJ2-5; the D is unclear. The clonotype originates from a man in his thirties or forties in good health. CDR3 sequence reads: CASSRGSLTLGETQYF. CDR3 DNA sequence: TGTGCCAGCTCACGGGGATCTTTGACTCTTGGAGAGACCCAGTACTTC.